The clone carrying this TCR beta chain has just a few counts. This specimen comes from a study of T cell repertoires in cytomegalovirus infection. Via MiXCR, TCRdb re-called the reads, giving one row per CDR3 protein. The repertoire holds some 200,000 distinct CDR3 sequences, with about 21% as singletons. This CDR3 is 15 amino acids long. V shed 1 base and J 5 bases; nucleotides not matched to a gene: 8. This chain connects TRBV12-3 or TRBV12-4 to TRBJ2-7, with TRBD1 matching over 7 bases. Material: PBMCs. The TCR comes from a human donor in good health (CMV status not recorded). Some clones in this sample may be carry-over from other donors' samples. The CDR3 nucleotides are TGTGCCAGCAGTTTAGGACAGGGTGAGTGGGACGAGCAGTACTTC. This gives the protein CASSLGQGEWDEQYF.